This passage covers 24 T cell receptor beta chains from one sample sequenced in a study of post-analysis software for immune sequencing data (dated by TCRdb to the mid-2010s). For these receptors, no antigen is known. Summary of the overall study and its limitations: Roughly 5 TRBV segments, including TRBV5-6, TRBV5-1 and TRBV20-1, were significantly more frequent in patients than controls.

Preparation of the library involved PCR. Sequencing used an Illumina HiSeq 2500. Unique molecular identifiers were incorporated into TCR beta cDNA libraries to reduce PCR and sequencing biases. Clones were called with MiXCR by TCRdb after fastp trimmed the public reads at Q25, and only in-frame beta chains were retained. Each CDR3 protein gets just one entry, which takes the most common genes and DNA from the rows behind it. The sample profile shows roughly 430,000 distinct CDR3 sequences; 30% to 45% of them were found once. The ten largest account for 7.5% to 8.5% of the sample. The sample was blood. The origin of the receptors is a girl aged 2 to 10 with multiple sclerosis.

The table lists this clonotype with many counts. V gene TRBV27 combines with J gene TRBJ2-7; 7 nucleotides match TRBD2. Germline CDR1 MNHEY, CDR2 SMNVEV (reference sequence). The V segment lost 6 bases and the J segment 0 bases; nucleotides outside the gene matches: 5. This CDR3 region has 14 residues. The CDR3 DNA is TGTGCCAGCAGCCCGAGGACTAGCTCCTACGAGCAGTACTTC. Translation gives CASSPRTSSYEQYF.

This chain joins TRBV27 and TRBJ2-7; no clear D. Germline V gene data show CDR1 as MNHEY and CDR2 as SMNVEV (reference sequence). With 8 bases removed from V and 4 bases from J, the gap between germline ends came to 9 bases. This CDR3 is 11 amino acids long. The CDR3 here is CASADGYEQYF. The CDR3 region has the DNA TGTGCCAGCGCGGACGGATACGAGCAGTACTTC.

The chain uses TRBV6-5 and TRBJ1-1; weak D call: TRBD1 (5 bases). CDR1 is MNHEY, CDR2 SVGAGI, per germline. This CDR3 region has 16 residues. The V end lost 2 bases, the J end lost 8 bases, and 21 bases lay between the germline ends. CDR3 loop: CASSYQMTVVEFEAFF. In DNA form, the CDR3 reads TGTGCCAGCAGTTACCAGATGACAGTCGTCGAGTTCGAAGCTTTCTTT.

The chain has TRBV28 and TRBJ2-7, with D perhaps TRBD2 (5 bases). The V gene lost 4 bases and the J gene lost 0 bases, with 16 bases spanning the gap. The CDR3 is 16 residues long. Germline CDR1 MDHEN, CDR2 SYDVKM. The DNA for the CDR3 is TGTGCCAGCAGTTGCCCTGAAGGAGGAAGCTCCTACGAGCAGTACTTC. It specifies CASSCPEGGSSYEQYF.

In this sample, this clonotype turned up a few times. The CDR3 region is CASSPRTGDNSPLHF. CDR3 DNA sequence: TGTGCCAGCAGCCCTAGGACAGGGGATAATTCACCCCTCCACTTT. The chain couples TRBV7-2 to TRBJ1-6; 9 bases match TRBD1. V dropped 5 bases and J dropped 5; count of bases not matched to a gene: 4. The CDR3 loop spans 15 amino acids. From germline, CDR1 is SGHTA and CDR2 FQGNSA.

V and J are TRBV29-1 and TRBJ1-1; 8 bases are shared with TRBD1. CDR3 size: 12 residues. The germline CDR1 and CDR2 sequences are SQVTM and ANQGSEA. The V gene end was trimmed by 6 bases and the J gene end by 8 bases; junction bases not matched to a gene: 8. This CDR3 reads CSVSGQVVEAFF. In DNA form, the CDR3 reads TGCAGCGTCTCGGGACAGGTGGTCGAAGCTTTCTTT.

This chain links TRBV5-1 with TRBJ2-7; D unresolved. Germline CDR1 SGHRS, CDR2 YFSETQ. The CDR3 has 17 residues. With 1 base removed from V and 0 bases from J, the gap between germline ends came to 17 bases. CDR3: CASSLTVPRSVSYEQYF. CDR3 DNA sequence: TGCGCCAGCAGCTTGACCGTCCCAAGGTCCGTCTCCTACGAGCAGTACTTC.

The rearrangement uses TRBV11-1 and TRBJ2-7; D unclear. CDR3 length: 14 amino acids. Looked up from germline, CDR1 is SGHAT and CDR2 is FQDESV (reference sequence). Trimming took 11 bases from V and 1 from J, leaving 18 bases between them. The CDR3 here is CARAFGLGSYEQYF. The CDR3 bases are TGTGCCCGCGCGTTTGGTCTAGGATCCTACGAGCAGTACTTC.

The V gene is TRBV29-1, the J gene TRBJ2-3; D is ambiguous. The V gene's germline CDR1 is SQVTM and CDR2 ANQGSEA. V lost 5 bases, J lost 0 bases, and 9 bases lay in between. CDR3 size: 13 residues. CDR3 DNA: TGCAGCGTTTCCATCTCTAGCACAGATACGCAGTATTTT. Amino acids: CSVSISSTDTQYF.

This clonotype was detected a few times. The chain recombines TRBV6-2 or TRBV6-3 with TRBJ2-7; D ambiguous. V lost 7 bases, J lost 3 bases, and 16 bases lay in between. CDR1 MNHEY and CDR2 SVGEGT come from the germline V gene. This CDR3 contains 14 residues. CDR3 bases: TGTGCCAGCACCACTACGTGGGCTGGCTACGAGCAGTACTTC. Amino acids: CASTTTWAGYEQYF.

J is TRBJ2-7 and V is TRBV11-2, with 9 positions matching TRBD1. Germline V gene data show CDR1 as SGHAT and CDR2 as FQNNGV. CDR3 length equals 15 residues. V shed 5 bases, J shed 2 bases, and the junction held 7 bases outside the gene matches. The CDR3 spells CASSTGRTGAYEQYF. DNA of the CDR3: TGTGCCAGCAGCACAGGCCGGACAGGGGCCTACGAGCAGTACTTC.

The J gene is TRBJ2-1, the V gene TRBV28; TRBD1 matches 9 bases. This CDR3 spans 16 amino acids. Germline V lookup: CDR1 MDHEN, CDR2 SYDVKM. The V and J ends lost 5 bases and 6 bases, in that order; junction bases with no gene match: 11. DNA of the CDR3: TGTGCCAGCAGTCTACACTTCACAGGGGGCCTCAATGAGCAGTTCTTC. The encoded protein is CASSLHFTGGLNEQFF. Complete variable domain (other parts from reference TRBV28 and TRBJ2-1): DVKVTQSSRYLVKRTGEKVFLECVQDMDHENMFWYRQDPGLGLRLIYFSYDVKMKEKGDIPEGYSVSREKKERFSLILESASTNQTSMYLCASSLHFTGGLNEQFFGPGTRLTVL.

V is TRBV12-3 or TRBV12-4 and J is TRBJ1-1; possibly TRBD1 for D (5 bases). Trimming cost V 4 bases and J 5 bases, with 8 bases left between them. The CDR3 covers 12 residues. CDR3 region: CASSWRTTEAFF. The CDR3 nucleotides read TGTGCCAGCAGTTGGAGGACAACTGAAGCTTTCTTT.

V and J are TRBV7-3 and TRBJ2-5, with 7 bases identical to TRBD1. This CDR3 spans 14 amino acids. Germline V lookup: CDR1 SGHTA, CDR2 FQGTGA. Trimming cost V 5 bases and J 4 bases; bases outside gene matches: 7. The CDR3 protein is CASSDPAGGETQYF. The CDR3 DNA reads TGTGCCAGCAGCGACCCCGCAGGGGGAGAGACCCAGTACTTC.

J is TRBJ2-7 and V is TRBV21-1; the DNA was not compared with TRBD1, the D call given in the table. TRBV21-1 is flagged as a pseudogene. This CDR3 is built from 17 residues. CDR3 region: CASRRLIRDRISYEQYF. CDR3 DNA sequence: TGTGCCAGCAGGCGCCTAATCCGGGACAGGATCTCCTACGAGCAGTACTTC.

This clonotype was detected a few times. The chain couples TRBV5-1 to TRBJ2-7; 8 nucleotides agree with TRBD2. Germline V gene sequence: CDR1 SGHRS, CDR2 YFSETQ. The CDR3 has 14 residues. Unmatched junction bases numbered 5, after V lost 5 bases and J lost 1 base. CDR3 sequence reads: CASSKAGGSYEQYF. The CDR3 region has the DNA TGCGCCAGCAGTAAGGCGGGGGGATCCTACGAGCAGTACTTC.

CDR3 sequence reads: CASSQDPGPGYEQYF. The CDR3 coding sequence is TGCGCCAGCAGCCAAGATCCGGGCCCAGGCTACGAGCAGTACTTC. The gene calls are TRBV4-1 and TRBJ2-7, with D uncertain. The germline V gene has CDR1 MGHRA and CDR2 YSYEKL. V lost 0 bases to trimming and J lost 3 bases, with 12 bases between them. The CDR3 sequence is 15 residues long.

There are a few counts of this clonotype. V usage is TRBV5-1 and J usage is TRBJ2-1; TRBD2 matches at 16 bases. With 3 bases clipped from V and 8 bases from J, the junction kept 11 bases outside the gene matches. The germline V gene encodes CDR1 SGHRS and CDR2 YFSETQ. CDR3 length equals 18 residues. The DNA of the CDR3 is TGCGCCAGCAGCTCGGGACTAGCGGGAGGGCCAGAGTCGGATGAGCAGTTCTTC. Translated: CASSSGLAGGPESDEQFF.

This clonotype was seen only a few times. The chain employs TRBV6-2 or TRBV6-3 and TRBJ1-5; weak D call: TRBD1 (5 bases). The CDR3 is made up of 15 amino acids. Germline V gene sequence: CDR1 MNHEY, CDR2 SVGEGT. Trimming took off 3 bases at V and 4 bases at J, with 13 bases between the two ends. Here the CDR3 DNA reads TGTGCCAGCAGTTATGGGAGGGGACTTAATCAGCCCCAGCATTTT. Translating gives CASSYGRGLNQPQHF.

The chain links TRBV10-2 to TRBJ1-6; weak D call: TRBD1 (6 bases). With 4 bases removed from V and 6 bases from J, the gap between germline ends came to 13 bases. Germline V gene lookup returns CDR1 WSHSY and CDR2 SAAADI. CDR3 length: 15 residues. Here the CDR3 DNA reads TGCGCCAGCAGTGGTGAGGGACACCGTAATTCACCCCTCCACTTT. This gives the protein CASSGEGHRNSPLHF.

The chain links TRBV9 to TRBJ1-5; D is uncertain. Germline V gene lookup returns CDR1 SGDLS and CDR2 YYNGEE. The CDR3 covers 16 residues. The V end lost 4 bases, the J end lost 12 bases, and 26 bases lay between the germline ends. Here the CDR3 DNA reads TGTGCCAGCAGCCCTACTCCCGAGACACCCCGTCACCTCCAGCATTTT. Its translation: CASSPTPETPRHLQHF.

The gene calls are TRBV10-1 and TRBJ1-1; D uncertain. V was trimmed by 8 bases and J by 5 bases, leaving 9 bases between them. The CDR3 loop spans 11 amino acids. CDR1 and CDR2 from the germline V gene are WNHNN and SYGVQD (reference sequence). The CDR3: CASGSETEAFF. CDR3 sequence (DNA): TGCGCCAGCGGATCCGAAACTGAAGCTTTCTTT.

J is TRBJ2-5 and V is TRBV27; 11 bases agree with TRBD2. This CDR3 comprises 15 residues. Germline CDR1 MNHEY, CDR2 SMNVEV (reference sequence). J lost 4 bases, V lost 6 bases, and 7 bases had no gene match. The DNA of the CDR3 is TGTGCCAGCAGACCTAGCGGGAGGACCCCAGAGACCCAGTACTTC. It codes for CASRPSGRTPETQYF.

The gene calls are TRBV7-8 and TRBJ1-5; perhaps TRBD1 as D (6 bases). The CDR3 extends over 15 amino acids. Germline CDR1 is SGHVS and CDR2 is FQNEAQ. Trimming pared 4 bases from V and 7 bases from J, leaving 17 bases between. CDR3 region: CASSSQVGHLQPQHF. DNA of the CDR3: TGTGCCAGCAGCTCCCAGGTGGGACACCTCCAGCCCCAGCATTTT. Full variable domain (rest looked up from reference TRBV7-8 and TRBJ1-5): GAGVSQSPRYKVAKRGQDVALRCDPISGHVSLFWYQQALGQGPEFLTYFQNEAQLDKSGLPSDRFFAERPEGSVSTLKIQRTQQEDSAVYLCASSSQVGHLQPQHFGDGTRLSIL.